In this sample, the clone carrying this TCR beta chain turned up once. Its antigen remains unidentified. The sample comes from a study of cytomegalovirus exposure and HLA in healthy donors. Study-level findings and limits: In vitro confirmation showed a few CMV-associated chains to be CMV antigen specific.

Repertoires were generated with immunoSEQ multiplex PCR, while TCRdb's copy carries only in-frame clones and drops some. The sample has some 70,000 clones, 70% to 90% seen once. Germline V gives CDR1 SGDLS, CDR2 YYNGEE. V was clipped by 0 bases and J by 6 bases, with 7 bases between them. This CDR3 comprises 13 residues. The chain has TRBV9 and TRBJ2-1; the D is unclear. This sequence originates from a young man in good health and CMV-seronegative. The source material was PBMCs. CDR3 bases: TGTGCCAGCAGCGTAGCTCCCCGCAATGAGCAGTTCTTC. As protein: CASSVAPRNEQFF.